A selection of T cell receptor beta chains follows, all from one sample in a study of T cells in localized non-small cell lung cancer. Sequencing was performed with immunoSEQ multiplex PCR; in TCRdb, only in-frame clones are kept and a portion is missing. Here the sample spans tens of thousands of clones, about 85% being singletons. The material was PBMCs, obtained before any cancer treatment. The receptor set was obtained from a man aged 40 to 75 with stage II lung adenocarcinoma. Each CDR3 is given with its conserved first and last residue. Fields, in order: V gene, J gene, clone size, D gene, CDR3 protein, CDR3 DNA. A D gene is named only where the DNA matches it firmly. Size is stated for part of the rows, as once, few or many counts, or as a class when the clone is expanded.

TRBV4-1,TRBJ2-5,.,.,CASSQGRGEETQYF,TGCGCCAGCAGCCAAGGTAGAGGGGAAGAGACCCAGTACTTC
TRBV5-1,TRBJ1-2,.,.,CASSLGMGGLDGYTF,TGCGCCAGCAGCTTGGGAATGGGGGGGCTGGATGGCTACACCTTC
TRBV29-1,TRBJ2-3,.,TRBD1,CSASRGLSDTQYF,TGCAGCGCCTCCAGGGGGCTCTCAGATACGCAGTATTTT
TRBV6-6,TRBJ2-7,few,TRBD1,CASSYSRDRADEQYF,TGTGCCAGCAGTTACTCAAGGGACAGGGCGGACGAGCAGTACTTC
TRBV2,TRBJ2-2,.,.,CASSVRLNTGELFF,TGTGCCAGCAGCGTGCGCCTGAACACCGGGGAGCTGTTTTTT
TRBV6-1,TRBJ2-1,once,TRBD1,CASSEGTGMNEQFF,TGTGCCAGCAGTGAAGGGACAGGTATGAATGAGCAGTTCTTC
TRBV5-4,TRBJ1-4,.,.,CASSSWGRNEKLFF,TGTGCCAGCAGCTCATGGGGTCGGAATGAAAAACTGTTTTTT
TRBV19,TRBJ2-3,.,.,CASSLTATGTQYF,TGTGCCAGTAGCCTGACAGCCACAGGTACGCAGTATTTT
TRBV29-1,TRBJ2-2,.,.,CSVEGENTGELFF,TGCAGCGTTGAAGGAGAGAACACCGGGGAGCTGTTTTTT
TRBV7-2,TRBJ2-2,.,TRBD2,CASRGLAENTGELFF,TGTGCCAGCAGGGGGCTAGCGGAGAACACCGGGGAGCTGTTTTTT
TRBV9,TRBJ1-3,.,.,CASSVGSRGSSGNTIYF,TGTGCCAGCAGCGTAGGGAGTCGGGGGTCTTCTGGAAACACCATATATTTT
TRBV28,TRBJ1-1,.,TRBD1,CASSSRDRSEAFF,TGTGCCAGCAGCTCTAGGGACAGGAGTGAAGCTTTCTTT
TRBV9,TRBJ1-2,.,TRBD1,CASSVGTGIGYGYTF,TGTGCCAGCAGCGTAGGGACAGGGATTGGCTATGGCTACACCTTC
TRBV28,TRBJ1-4,.,.,CASSPAGGSWEKLFF,TGTGCCAGCAGCCCCGCTGGGGGGTCGTGGGAAAAACTGTTTTTT
TRBV5-6,TRBJ2-3,.,.,CASSLVGPRFDTQYF,TGTGCCAGCAGCTTGGTTGGCCCCCGGTTTGATACGCAGTATTTT
TRBV10-3,TRBJ1-1,.,TRBD1,CAISTGTGNTEAFF,TGTGCCATCAGTACCGGGACAGGGAACACTGAAGCTTTCTTT
TRBV5-1,TRBJ2-7,.,TRBD2,CASSLGVLAGGRSSYEQYF,TGCGCCAGCAGCTTGGGCGTCCTAGCGGGGGGCAGGAGCTCCTACGAGCAGTACTTC
TRBV5-5,TRBJ2-5,.,.,CASSLAARGHYQETQYF,TGTGCCAGCAGCCTGGCCGCGAGGGGTCACTACCAAGAGACCCAGTACTTC
TRBV27,TRBJ1-1,.,TRBD1,CASSLSSTGLDTEAFF,TGTGCCAGCAGTTTATCGTCGACAGGGTTGGACACTGAAGCTTTCTTT
TRBV7-2,TRBJ1-5,.,.,CASSLAASSNQPQHF,TGTGCCAGCAGCTTAGCTGCAAGTAGCAATCAGCCCCAGCATTTT
TRBV5-6,TRBJ1-1,few,.,CASSRWLQWVNTEAFF,TGTGCCAGCAGCCGATGGCTACAGTGGGTGAACACTGAAGCTTTCTTT
TRBV6-5,TRBJ1-5,once,.,CASSYSAGSNQPQHF,TGTGCCAGCAGTTACTCGGCAGGAAGCAATCAGCCCCAGCATTTT
TRBV5-1,TRBJ2-6,once,.,CASSLGISGANVLTF,TGCGCCAGCAGCTTGGGGATATCTGGGGCCAACGTCCTGACTTTC
TRBV27,TRBJ2-2,.,.,CASSLAGELFF,TGTGCCAGCAGTTTAGCCGGGGAGCTGTTTTTT
TRBV2,TRBJ1-3,.,.,CASTREGFSGNTIYF,TGTGCCAGCACCCGGGAGGGCTTCTCTGGAAACACCATATATTTT
TRBV6-1,TRBJ2-2,.,TRBD2,CASSHAGTTEGELFF,TGTGCCAGCAGTCATGCCGGGACTACCGAAGGGGAGCTGTTTTTT
TRBV23-1,TRBJ2-5,.,.,CASPAAGETQYF,TGCGCCAGCCCCGCGGCGGGGGAGACCCAGTACTTC
TRBV23-1,TRBJ2-2,.,TRBD1,CASSHSFDRGPTGELFF,TGCGCCAGCAGTCACTCCTTCGACAGGGGACCCACCGGGGAGCTGTTTTTT
TRBV7-2,TRBJ1-2,.,.,CASSEQEIYGYTF,TGTGCCAGCAGCGAACAGGAAATCTATGGCTACACCTTC
TRBV28,TRBJ2-6,.,.,CASKGRLTSGANVLTF,TGTGCCAGCAAGGGACGCCTCACCTCTGGGGCCAACGTCCTGACTTTC
TRBV6-1,TRBJ1-1,.,TRBD1,CASSERQGLNTEAFF,TGTGCCAGCAGTGAGCGACAGGGTCTGAACACTGAAGCTTTCTTT
TRBV19,TRBJ1-2,medium-sized,.,CASSIGGNGYTF,TGTGCCAGTAGTATCGGTGGGAATGGCTACACCTTC
TRBV5-1,TRBJ1-4,.,.,CASSLNTQGEKLFF,TGCGCCAGCAGCCTAAATACCCAGGGTGAAAAACTGTTTTTT
TRBV15,TRBJ2-3,.,.,CATSRGRVSDTQYF,TGTGCCACCAGCAGGGGGCGGGTTTCAGATACGCAGTATTTT
TRBV28,TRBJ2-3,.,TRBD2,CASSGQVGLAGGQFKQYF,TGTGCCAGCTCCGGACAAGTGGGGCTAGCGGGGGGGCAGTTCAAGCAGTATTTT
TRBV25-1,TRBJ2-2,.,TRBD1,CASTRDSLSNTGELFF,TGTGCCAGCACCCGGGACAGCCTCTCCAACACCGGGGAGCTGTTTTTT
TRBV14,TRBJ2-6,.,.,CASSQTGANVLTF,TGTGCCAGCAGCCAGACTGGGGCCAACGTCCTGACTTTC
TRBV6-5,TRBJ2-1,.,.,CASSSYQGEQFF,TGTGCCAGCAGTTCGTACCAGGGGGAGCAGTTCTTC
TRBV5-1,TRBJ1-1,.,TRBD1,CASRGTGEDTEAFF,TGCGCCAGTCGCGGGACAGGGGAGGACACTGAAGCTTTCTTT
TRBV10-3,TRBJ1-1,.,.,CAISDGDVDTEAFF,TGTGCCATCAGTGACGGGGATGTAGACACTGAAGCTTTCTTT
TRBV7-4,TRBJ2-1,once,TRBD2,CARSPSGTRNPNEQFF,TGTGCCAGGAGCCCGTCCGGGACTAGGAACCCCAATGAGCAGTTCTTC
TRBV15,TRBJ2-5,.,.,CATSRVSGREGETQYF,TGTGCCACCAGCAGAGTATCCGGCAGGGAAGGGGAGACCCAGTACTTC
TRBV11-2,TRBJ2-3,.,.,CASSFSGGLTDTQYF,TGTGCCAGCAGCTTTTCGGGCGGGCTCACAGATACGCAGTATTTT
TRBV27,TRBJ1-5,.,TRBD1,CASSLGQVNQPQHF,TGTGCCAGCAGTTTAGGACAGGTTAATCAGCCCCAGCATTTT
TRBV30,TRBJ2-1,.,.,CAWSLGGSNEQFF,TGTGCCTGGAGTTTAGGGGGATCGAATGAGCAGTTCTTC
TRBV27,TRBJ1-2,.,.,CASSLYAGQPYGYTF,TGTGCCAGCAGTTTATACGCTGGACAGCCATATGGCTACACCTTC
TRBV30,TRBJ1-6,.,.,CAWSVLGGTDNSPLHF,TGTGCCTGGAGTGTACTAGGGGGGACGGATAATTCACCCCTCCACTTT